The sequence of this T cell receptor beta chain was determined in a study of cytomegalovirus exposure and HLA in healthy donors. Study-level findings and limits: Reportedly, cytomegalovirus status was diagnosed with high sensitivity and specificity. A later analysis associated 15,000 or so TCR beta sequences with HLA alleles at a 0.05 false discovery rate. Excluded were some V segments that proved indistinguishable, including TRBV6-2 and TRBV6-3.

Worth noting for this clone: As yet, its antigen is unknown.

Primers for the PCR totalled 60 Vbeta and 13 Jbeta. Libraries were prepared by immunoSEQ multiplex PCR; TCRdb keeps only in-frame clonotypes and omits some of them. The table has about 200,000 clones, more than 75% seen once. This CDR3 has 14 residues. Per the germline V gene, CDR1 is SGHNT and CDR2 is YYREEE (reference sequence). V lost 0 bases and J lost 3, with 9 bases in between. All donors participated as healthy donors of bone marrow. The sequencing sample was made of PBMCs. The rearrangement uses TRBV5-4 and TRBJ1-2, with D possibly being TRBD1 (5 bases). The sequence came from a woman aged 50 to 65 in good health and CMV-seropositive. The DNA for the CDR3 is TGTGCCAGCAGCTTGGGCCGCAGGGACTATGGCTACACCTTC. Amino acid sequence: CASSLGRRDYGYTF.